Listed here are 4 T cell receptor beta chains from one sample, sequenced in a study of T cell responses to AZD1222 COVID-19 vaccine. The repertoire was sequenced with immunoSEQ multiplex PCR; TCRdb's copy has only in-frame clones and lacks some. Here the sample spans about 160,000 clones, 92% being singletons. The specimen was peripheral blood, collected on day 0 of MenACWY control vaccination. The receptors here all came from an adult in good health.

V usage is TRBV7-8 and J usage is TRBJ1-5; D remains ambiguous. The CDR3 runs 13 residues. Germline-derived CDR1 and CDR2 are SGHVS and FQNEAQ. V was cut by 0 bases and J by 7 bases, with 7 bases left in between. This CDR3 is CASSLAPQQPQHF. DNA for the CDR3: TGTGCCAGCAGCTTAGCGCCCCAACAGCCCCAGCATTTT.

The chain links TRBV29-1 to TRBJ1-2, with no clear D. V dropped 0 bases and J dropped 10 bases, with 21 bases sitting between them. The CDR3 spans 15 residues. CDR1 SQVTM and CDR2 ANQGSEA come from the germline V gene. The CDR3 here is CSVEDRSGDGIFYTF. The CDR3 DNA reads TGCAGCGTTGAAGATCGTAGCGGGGATGGAATATTCTACACCTTC.

The rearrangement uses TRBV7-2 and TRBJ2-2; D is uncertain. In germline, CDR1 is SGHTA, CDR2 FQGNSA. This CDR3 is 16 amino acids long. Trimming removed 2 bases at V and 0 bases at J, with 10 bases between. The CDR3 DNA sequence: TGTGCCAGCAGCTTATTTCCAGGAACGAACACCGGGGAGCTGTTTTTT. It is translated as CASSLFPGTNTGELFF.

The rearrangement links TRBV9 to TRBJ2-3, with 7 bases matching TRBD2. J lost 1 base, V lost 3 bases, and 11 bases had no gene match. The CDR3 length is 17 residues. Per the germline V gene, CDR1 is SGDLS and CDR2 is YYNGEE. The CDR3 DNA is TGTGCCAGCAGCGGATACCCGAGCGGGACGGGCACAGATACGCAGTATTTT. This gives the protein CASSGYPSGTGTDTQYF.